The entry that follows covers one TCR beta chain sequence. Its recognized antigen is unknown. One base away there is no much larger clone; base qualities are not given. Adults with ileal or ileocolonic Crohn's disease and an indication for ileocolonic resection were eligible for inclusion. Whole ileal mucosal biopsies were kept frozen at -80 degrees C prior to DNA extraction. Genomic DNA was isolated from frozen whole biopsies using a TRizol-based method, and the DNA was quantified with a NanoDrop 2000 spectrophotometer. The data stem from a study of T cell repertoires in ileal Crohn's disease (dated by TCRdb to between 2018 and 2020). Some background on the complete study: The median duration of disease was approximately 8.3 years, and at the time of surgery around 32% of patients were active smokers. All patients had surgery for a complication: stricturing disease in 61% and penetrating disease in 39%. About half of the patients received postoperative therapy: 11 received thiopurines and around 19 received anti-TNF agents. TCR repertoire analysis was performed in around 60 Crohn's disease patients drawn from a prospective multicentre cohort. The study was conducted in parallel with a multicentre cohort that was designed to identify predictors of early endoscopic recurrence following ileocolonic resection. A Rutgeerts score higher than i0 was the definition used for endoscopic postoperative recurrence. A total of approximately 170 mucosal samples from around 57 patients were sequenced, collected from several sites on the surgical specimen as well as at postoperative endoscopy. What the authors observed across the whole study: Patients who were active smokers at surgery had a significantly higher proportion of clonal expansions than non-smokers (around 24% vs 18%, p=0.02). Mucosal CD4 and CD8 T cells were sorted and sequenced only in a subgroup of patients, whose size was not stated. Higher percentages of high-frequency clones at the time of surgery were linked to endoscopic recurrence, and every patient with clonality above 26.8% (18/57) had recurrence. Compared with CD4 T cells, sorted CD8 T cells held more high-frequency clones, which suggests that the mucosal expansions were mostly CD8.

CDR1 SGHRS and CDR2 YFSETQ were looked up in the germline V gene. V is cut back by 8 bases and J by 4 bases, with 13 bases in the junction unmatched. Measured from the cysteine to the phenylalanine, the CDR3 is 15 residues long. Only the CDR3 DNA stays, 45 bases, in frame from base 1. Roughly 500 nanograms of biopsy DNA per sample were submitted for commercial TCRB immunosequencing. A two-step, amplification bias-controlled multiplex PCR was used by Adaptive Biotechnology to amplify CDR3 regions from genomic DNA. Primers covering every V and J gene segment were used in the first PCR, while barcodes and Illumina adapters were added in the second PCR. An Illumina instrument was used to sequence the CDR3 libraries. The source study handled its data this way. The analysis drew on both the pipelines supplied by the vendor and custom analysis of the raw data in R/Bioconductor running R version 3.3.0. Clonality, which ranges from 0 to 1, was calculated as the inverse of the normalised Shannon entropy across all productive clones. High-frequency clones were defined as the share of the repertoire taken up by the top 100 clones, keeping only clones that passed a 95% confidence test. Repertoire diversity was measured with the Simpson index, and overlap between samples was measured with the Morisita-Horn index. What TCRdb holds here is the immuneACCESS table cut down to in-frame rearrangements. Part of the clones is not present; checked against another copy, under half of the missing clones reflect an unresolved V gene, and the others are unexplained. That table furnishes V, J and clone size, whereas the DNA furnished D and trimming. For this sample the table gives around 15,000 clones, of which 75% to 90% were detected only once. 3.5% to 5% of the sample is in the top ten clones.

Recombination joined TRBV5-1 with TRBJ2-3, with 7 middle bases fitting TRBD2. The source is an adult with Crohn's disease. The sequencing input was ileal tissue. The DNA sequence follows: TGCGCCAGTAGCGGGTATGCGGGGATCTCAGATACGCAGTATTTT. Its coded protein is CASSGYAGISDTQYF.